The 22 T cell receptor beta chains below all came from one sample that was sequenced in a study of beta chain features in type 1 diabetes. Of the isolated RNA, all was reverse transcribed, and so the sequenced material was expressed TCRB transcripts. Data came from immunoSEQ multiplex PCR; TCRdb stores just in-frame clones and leaves some out. This table has about 240,000 clones, 27% appearing once. Material: central memory CD4+ T cells from blood. These receptors all come from a man aged 25-40 years in good health.

The chain joins TRBV19 to TRBJ2-1; TRBD2 matches at 11 bases. Germline CDR1 LNHDA, CDR2 SQIVND (reference sequence). This CDR3 region has 15 residues. Germline trimming cut 5 bases from V and 7 bases from J; bases unmatched to any gene: 7. CDR3 sequence: CASSLIAGGKNEQFF. CDR3 nucleotides: TGTGCCAGTAGTCTCATAGCGGGAGGGAAGAATGAGCAGTTCTTC.

Many counts were recorded for this clone. The V gene is TRBV28, the J gene TRBJ2-6, with D possibly TRBD1 on 7 matching bases. Germline CDR1 is MDHEN and CDR2 is SYDVKM. V lost 8 bases to trimming and J lost 2 bases, with 13 bases between them. This CDR3 contains 15 residues. CDR3 sequence reads: CASGGGSAGANVLTF. The DNA of the CDR3 is TGTGCCAGCGGAGGGGGCAGCGCTGGGGCCAACGTCCTGACTTTC.

The table lists this clone with a few counts. The rearrangement joins TRBV30 to TRBJ1-1; D may be TRBD1 (5 bases). Germline V gives CDR1 GTSNPN, CDR2 SVGIG (reference sequence). V lost 2 bases and J lost 0, with 10 bases in between. The CDR3 contains 14 residues. CDR3 DNA: TGTGCCTGGAGTCCGACAGTTATGAACACTGAAGCTTTCTTT. Its translation is CAWSPTVMNTEAFF.

The chain carries TRBV20-1 and TRBJ1-2; D unclear. V was cut by 6 bases and J by 8 bases, with 13 bases left in between. Looked up from germline, CDR1 is DFQATT and CDR2 is SNEGSKA (reference sequence). The CDR3 is 11 amino acids. CDR3: CSAQIPGGYTF. The CDR3 DNA follows: TGCAGTGCACAGATTCCCGGGGGCTACACCTTC.

V is TRBV5-6 and J is TRBJ1-2, with D possibly TRBD1 on 6 matching bases. The CDR3 runs to 16 residues. The V end lost 1 base, the J end lost 5 bases, and 18 bases lay between the germline ends. Germline CDR1 is SGHDT and CDR2 is YYEEEE. DNA for the CDR3: TGTGCCAGCAGCTTGTCTATTCAGGGGATCTCATATGGCTACACCTTC. It specifies CASSLSIQGISYGYTF.

This clone has just a few counts. J is TRBJ2-3 and V is TRBV10-3; TRBD2 agrees at 12 bases. This CDR3 region has 17 residues. The V gene's germline CDR1 is ENHRY and CDR2 SYGVKD. V lost 3 bases, J lost 3 bases, and 7 bases stayed unmatched. The CDR3 sequence is CAISDPTSGSATDTQYF. Written as DNA, the CDR3 is TGTGCCATCAGTGACCCGACTAGCGGGAGCGCGACAGATACGCAGTATTTT.

This clone occurred once. The chain combines TRBV5-1 with TRBJ2-3; no firm D call. This CDR3 comprises 14 residues. Germline V gene data show CDR1 as SGHRS and CDR2 as YFSETQ. Deletions cut 0 bases from V and 2 bases from J, with 7 bases between. CDR3 nucleotides: TGCGCCAGCAGCTTGGAACGACCCACAGATACGCAGTATTTT. It codes for CASSLERPTDTQYF. The whole variable domain, filled in from reference TRBV5-1 and TRBJ2-3, reads KAGVTQTPRYLIKTRGQQVTLSCSPISGHRSVSWYQQTPGQGLQFLFEYFSETQRNKGNFPGRFSGRQFSNSRSEMNVSTLELGDSALYLCASSLERPTDTQYFGPGTRLTVL.

V and J are TRBV10-1 and TRBJ2-5, with D possibly being TRBD1 (5 bases). Deletions cut 3 bases from V and 3 bases from J, with 8 bases between. Germline values: CDR1 WNHNN, CDR2 SYGVQD (reference sequence). This CDR3 contains 13 residues. Here the CDR3 DNA reads TGCGCCAGCAGTGATGCCAGGGAAGAGACCCAGTACTTC. The encoded protein is CASSDAREETQYF.

This clone was found a few times. The chain is built from TRBV5-1 and TRBJ2-3; 9 nucleotides line up with TRBD2. CDR1 and CDR2 (germline): SGHRS, YFSETQ. V gave up 7 bases and J gave up 6 bases; unmatched junction bases: 12. The CDR3 runs to 15 residues. The CDR3 sequence is CASGDPGLAGDTQYF. CDR3 bases: TGCGCCAGCGGCGACCCGGGGCTAGCGGGGGATACGCAGTATTTT.

There are many counts of this clone. This chain joins TRBV18 and TRBJ2-3; D is undetermined. The V gene lost 2 bases and the J gene lost 4 bases, with 7 bases spanning the gap. Per germline, CDR1 KGHSH and CDR2 LQKENI. CDR3 length: 13 amino acids. For the CDR3, the DNA is TGTGCCAGCTCACCATCATCCCCAGATACGCAGTATTTT. This translates into CASSPSSPDTQYF.

CDR3 loop: CASSLSPLTSGNKNIQYF. In nucleotides, the CDR3 is TGCGCCAGCAGCTTGTCTCCATTGACTAGCGGGAACAAAAACATTCAGTACTTC. The V call is TRBV5-1, the J call TRBJ2-4; 11 bases are shared with TRBD2. The ends lost 1 base at V and 3 bases at J; junction bases unmatched: 9. This CDR3 is 18 amino acids long. The germline gives CDR1 SGHRS, CDR2 YFSETQ. The full variable domain, its missing parts supplied by reference TRBV5-1 and TRBJ2-4, is KAGVTQTPRYLIKTRGQQVTLSCSPISGHRSVSWYQQTPGQGLQFLFEYFSETQRNKGNFPGRFSGRQFSNSRSEMNVSTLELGDSALYLCASSLSPLTSGNKNIQYFGAGTRLSVL.

This rearrangement joins TRBV6-1 to TRBJ2-7; 10 bases are a match to TRBD2. Trimming at V came to 7 bases and at J to 3 bases, leaving 3 bases not matched to a gene. CDR3 length equals 13 residues. Germline V gene lookup returns CDR1 MNHNS and CDR2 SASEGT. CDR3 in DNA: TGTGCCAGCACTTGGACTAGCGGCTACGAGCAGTACTTC. Amino acids: CASTWTSGYEQYF.

The V and J genes are TRBV5-4 and TRBJ2-5; 10 bases are a match to TRBD2. Germline values: CDR1 SGHNT, CDR2 YYREEE (reference sequence). V lost 4 bases to trimming and J lost 4 bases; unmatched junction nucleotides: 7. The CDR3 has 15 amino acids. Here the CDR3 reads CASSPQRGGRETQYF. The CDR3, as DNA: TGTGCCAGCAGCCCCCAGCGGGGGGGCCGAGAGACCCAGTACTTC. The full variable domain, in which reference TRBV5-4 and TRBJ2-5 provide the parts outside the CDR3, is ETGVTQSPTHLIKTRGQQVTLRCSSQSGHNTVSWYQQALGQGPQFIFQYYREEENGRGNFPPRFSGLQFPNYSSELNVNALELDDSALYLCASSPQRGGRETQYFGPGTRLLVL.

Written as DNA, the CDR3 is TGTGCCAGCAGTCGGGTAGGGGAGCAGTTCTTC. Protein sequence: CASSRVGEQFF. The chain employs TRBV7-9 and TRBJ2-1; D call uncertain. This CDR3 comprises 11 residues. CDR1 and CDR2 from the germline V gene are SEHNR and FQNEAQ (reference sequence). V was trimmed by 6 bases and J by 10 bases, leaving 10 bases between them.

This clone was observed a few times. Germline is not matched at one junction end, which may reflect a read error. The chain has TRBV29-1 and TRBJ2-1; 8 bases agree with TRBD1. The CDR3 runs 14 residues. Germline V gives CDR1 SQVTM, CDR2 ANQGSEA. CDR3 in amino acids: CCVVAQGARNEQFF. CDR3 nucleotides: TGCTGCGTTGTTGCGCAGGGGGCTCGAAATGAGCAGTTCTTC.

In DNA, the CDR3 is TGCGCCAGCAGTTCCGGGGGCTGGGGAGATACGCAGTATTTT. Translated: CASSSGGWGDTQYF. V gene TRBV5-1 combines with J gene TRBJ2-3, with D perhaps matching TRBD1 or TRBD2 (6 bases each). The CDR3 runs to 14 residues. Trimming shortened V by 5 bases and J by 5 bases, and 15 bases separated the two germline ends. CDR1 is SGHRS, CDR2 YFSETQ, per germline.

This clone has just a few counts. This chain joins TRBV5-1 and TRBJ2-1, with 9 nucleotides matching TRBD2. V dropped 6 bases and J dropped 7; count of bases not matched to a gene: 8. This CDR3 is built from 14 residues. Germline assignment: CDR1 SGHRS and CDR2 YFSETQ. CDR3 amino acids: CASTPAGGPNEQFF. CDR3 nucleotide sequence: TGCGCCAGCACGCCTGCGGGAGGGCCAAATGAGCAGTTCTTC.

The chain uses TRBV5-6 and TRBJ1-2; D is ambiguous. CDR3 length equals 11 residues. Trimming stripped 4 bases from V and 3 bases from J, with 4 bases between. CDR1 is SGHDT, CDR2 YYEEEE, per germline. CDR3: CASSPHYGYTF. Here the CDR3 DNA reads TGTGCCAGCAGCCCCCACTATGGCTACACCTTC.

The V and J genes are TRBV2 and TRBJ2-4, with no clear D. V was clipped by 1 base and J by 0 bases, with 7 bases between them. Germline lookup yields CDR1 SNHLY and CDR2 FYNNEI. CDR3 length equals 15 residues. The CDR3 protein is CASSEVALAKNIQYF. The CDR3, as DNA: TGTGCCAGCAGTGAAGTTGCGCTAGCCAAAAACATTCAGTACTTC.

This clone was observed a handful of times. The chain recombines TRBV7-8 with TRBJ1-5; D is unresolved. The V and J ends lost 1 base and 4 bases respectively, with 14 bases between them. Germline CDR1 SGHVS, CDR2 FQNEAQ. The CDR3 has 16 amino acids. The CDR3 is CASSLESVSQNQPQHF. The CDR3 DNA follows: TGTGCCAGCAGCTTAGAATCTGTCAGCCAGAATCAGCCCCAGCATTTT.

This clone occurred a few times. This sequence joins TRBV4-3 and TRBJ2-3; D ambiguous. Germline CDR1 is LGHNA and CDR2 is YSLEER. The CDR3 length is 15 residues. V was trimmed by 0 bases and J by 6 bases, leaving 13 bases between them. The CDR3 sequence is CASSQDNAFQDTQYF. CDR3 coding DNA: TGCGCCAGCAGCCAAGATAACGCCTTTCAGGATACGCAGTATTTT.

A few counts support this clone. This chain links TRBV7-2 with TRBJ1-5; TRBD1 matches at 9 bases. The CDR3 totals 15 residues. CDR1 is SGHTA, CDR2 FQGNSA, per germline. V was pared by 5 bases and J by 6 bases, with 8 bases of the junction left unmatched. CDR3 residues: CASSPNGQGTQPQHF. In nucleotides, the CDR3 is TGTGCCAGCAGCCCCAACGGACAGGGGACTCAGCCCCAGCATTTT.